The source of this T cell receptor beta chain is a study of T cells after yellow fever vaccination. Study-wide findings and caveats: FACS-sorted repertoires could contain abundant clonotypes contaminating from the bulk population.

TCR cDNA, made by 5'RACE template switching, carried an added universal primer site and UMIs. TCRdb redid the calling of the 5' RACE reads with MiXCR, one entry per CDR3 protein. In the table there are about 350,000 distinct CDR3 sequences, around 10% of which are singletons. As regards this clonotype: No antigen is known for it.

This CDR3 region has 18 residues. V lost 2 bases, J lost 3 bases, and 7 bases stayed unmatched. CDR1 and CDR2 (germline): MGHRA, YSYEKL. This TCR derives from a man between 18 and 29 years old who received the YFV17D yellow fever vaccine. This chain links TRBV4-1 with TRBJ2-2, with TRBD2 matching over 12 bases. The sample consisted of PBMCs, taken on the day of the first yellow fever vaccination. CDR3 in DNA: TGCGCCAGCAGCCAATTCTCGACTAGCGGGAGATACACCGGGGAGCTGTTTTTT. This sequence encodes CASSQFSTSGRYTGELFF.